A selection of T cell receptor beta chains follows, all from one sample in a study of T cells after yellow fever vaccination. TCRdb itself ran the 5' RACE reads through MiXCR, one entry per CDR3 protein. Counted here are approximately 580,000 distinct CDR3 sequences, less than 20% occurring once; the ten biggest clones make up 15% to 20%. The material was PBMCs, obtained around 5 days after the first yellow fever vaccination. The receptors derive from a man between 18 and 35 years old who received the YFV17D yellow fever vaccine. CDR3s include the opening cysteine and the closing phenylalanine or tryptophan. Fields, in order: D gene, V gene, clone size, J gene, CDR3 protein, CDR3 DNA. A D gene is named only where the DNA matches it firmly. A row's size may be missing; if present it is once, few, many or a size class.

-	TRBV6-5	few	TRBJ2-5	CASSTRHLHVQETQYF	TGTGCCAGCAGTACCCGACACCTACATGTCCAAGAGACCCAGTACTTC
TRBD2	TRBV25-1	-	TRBJ2-1	CASQLAGGYNEQFF	TGTGCCAGCCAACTGGCGGGGGGCTACAATGAGCAGTTCTTC
-	TRBV6-5	-	TRBJ2-6	CASSYSGAGANVLTF	TGTGCCAGCAGTTACTCGGGGGCTGGGGCCAACGTCCTGACTTTC
-	TRBV6-2/TRBV6-3	-	TRBJ2-2	CASSSGSGELFF	TGTGCCAGTTCTAGTGGAAGCGGGGAGCTGTTTTTT
-	TRBV4-1	few	TRBJ2-1	CASSLAAIQWEQFF	TGCGCCAGCAGTCTGGCTGCTATACAATGGGAGCAGTTCTTC
-	TRBV7-2	-	TRBJ1-3	CASKPRGRGNTIYF	TGTGCCAGCAAACCCAGGGGACGTGGAAACACCATATATTTT
TRBD2	TRBV2	-	TRBJ2-3	CASSEGGGVADTQYF	TGTGCCAGCAGTGAAGGTGGGGGGGTCGCAGATACGCAGTATTTT
-	TRBV29-1	few	TRBJ1-2	CSVEGGPNYGYTF	TGCAGCGTTGAAGGCGGGCCTAACTATGGCTACACCTTC
-	TRBV27	-	TRBJ1-2	CASSPSDKYGYTF	TGTGCCAGCAGCCCCAGCGATAAGTATGGCTACACCTTC
-	TRBV9	few	TRBJ2-5	CASSQSPVQETQYF	TGTGCCAGCAGCCAATCCCCGGTCCAAGAGACCCAGTACTTC
-	TRBV6-4	-	TRBJ2-2	CASSTGEAGELFF	TGTGCCAGCAGTACAGGGGAGGCCGGGGAGCTGTTTTTT
-	TRBV7-7	-	TRBJ2-2	CASSFQEGAGELFF	TGTGCTAGCAGCTTTCAGGAAGGAGCCGGGGAGCTGTTTTTT
-	TRBV18	-	TRBJ2-7	CASSPPSLRSYEQYF	TGTGCCAGCTCACCACCGTCGTTGCGGTCCTACGAGCAGTACTTC
TRBD1	TRBV27	few	TRBJ2-5	CASSPTGWQETQYF	TGTGCCAGCAGTCCGACAGGGTGGCAAGAGACCCAGTACTTC
-	TRBV15	few	TRBJ2-5	CATSRGGHQETQYF	TGTGCCACCAGCAGGGGGGGGCACCAAGAGACCCAGTACTTC
-	TRBV20-1	-	TRBJ1-5	CSAREGLGNQPQHF	TGCAGTGCTAGAGAAGGGTTGGGCAATCAGCCCCAGCATTTT
-	TRBV11-2	few	TRBJ1-5	CASSLVSGARKGYNQPQHF	TGTGCCAGCAGCTTAGTATCGGGGGCACGTAAAGGGTACAATCAGCCCCAGCATTTT
TRBD1	TRBV20-1	-	TRBJ2-4	CSARDYGQGNIQYF	TGCAGTGCTAGAGATTATGGACAGGGAAACATTCAGTACTTC
-	TRBV3-1	-	TRBJ2-1	CASSQDVGSSYNEQFF	TGTGCCAGCAGCCAAGATGTAGGAAGCTCCTACAATGAGCAGTTCTTC
-	TRBV5-4	few	TRBJ2-1	CASSLNPSDYAGEQFF	TGTGCCAGCAGCTTGAACCCGTCCGATTACGCGGGGGAGCAGTTCTTC
-	TRBV7-2	-	TRBJ1-3	CASSLVGTSSGNTIYF	TGTGCCAGCAGCTTAGTAGGGACAAGCTCTGGAAACACCATATATTTT
-	TRBV6-6	-	TRBJ2-1	CASSPSADEQFF	TGTGCCAGCAGCCCTAGCGCCGATGAGCAGTTCTTC
-	TRBV7-6	few	TRBJ1-1	CASKSKGGEAFF	TGTGCCAGCAAGAGTAAGGGTGGGGAAGCTTTCTTT
-	TRBV19	-	TRBJ2-1	CASSIVLGSYNEQFF	TGTGCCAGTAGTATAGTCCTAGGCTCCTACAATGAGCAGTTCTTC
TRBD2	TRBV5-4	few	TRBJ2-5	CASSFGSSGDQETQYF	TGTGCCAGCAGCTTCGGGTCTAGCGGGGACCAAGAGACCCAGTACTTC
-	TRBV6-4	-	TRBJ1-2	CASSPQRGGIGYTF	TGTGCCAGCAGTCCTCAAAGGGGGGGCATTGGCTACACCTTC
-	TRBV6-4	-	TRBJ2-1	CASSLSQGLYNEQFF	TGTGCCAGCAGCCTCTCTCAGGGGCTTTACAATGAGCAGTTCTTC
-	TRBV7-9	few	TRBJ1-1	CASSPPTEAFF	TGTGCCAGCAGCCCGCCCACTGAAGCTTTCTTT
-	TRBV20-1	few	TRBJ2-3	CSARDTGGPPYF	TGCAGTGCTAGAGATACCGGGGGGCCGCCCTATTTT